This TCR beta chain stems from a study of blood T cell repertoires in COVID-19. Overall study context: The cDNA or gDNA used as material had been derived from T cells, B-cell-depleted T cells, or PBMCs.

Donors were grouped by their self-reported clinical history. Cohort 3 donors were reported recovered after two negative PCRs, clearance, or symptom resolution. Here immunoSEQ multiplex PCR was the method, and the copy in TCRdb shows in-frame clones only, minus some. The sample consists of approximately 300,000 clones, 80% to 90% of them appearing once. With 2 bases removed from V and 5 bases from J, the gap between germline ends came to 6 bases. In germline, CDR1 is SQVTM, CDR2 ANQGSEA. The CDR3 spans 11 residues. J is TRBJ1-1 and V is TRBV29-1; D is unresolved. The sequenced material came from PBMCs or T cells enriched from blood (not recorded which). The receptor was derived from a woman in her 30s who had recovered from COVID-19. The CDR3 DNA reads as TGCAGCGTTGAAACGGGGACTGAAGCTTTCTTT. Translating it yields CSVETGTEAFF.